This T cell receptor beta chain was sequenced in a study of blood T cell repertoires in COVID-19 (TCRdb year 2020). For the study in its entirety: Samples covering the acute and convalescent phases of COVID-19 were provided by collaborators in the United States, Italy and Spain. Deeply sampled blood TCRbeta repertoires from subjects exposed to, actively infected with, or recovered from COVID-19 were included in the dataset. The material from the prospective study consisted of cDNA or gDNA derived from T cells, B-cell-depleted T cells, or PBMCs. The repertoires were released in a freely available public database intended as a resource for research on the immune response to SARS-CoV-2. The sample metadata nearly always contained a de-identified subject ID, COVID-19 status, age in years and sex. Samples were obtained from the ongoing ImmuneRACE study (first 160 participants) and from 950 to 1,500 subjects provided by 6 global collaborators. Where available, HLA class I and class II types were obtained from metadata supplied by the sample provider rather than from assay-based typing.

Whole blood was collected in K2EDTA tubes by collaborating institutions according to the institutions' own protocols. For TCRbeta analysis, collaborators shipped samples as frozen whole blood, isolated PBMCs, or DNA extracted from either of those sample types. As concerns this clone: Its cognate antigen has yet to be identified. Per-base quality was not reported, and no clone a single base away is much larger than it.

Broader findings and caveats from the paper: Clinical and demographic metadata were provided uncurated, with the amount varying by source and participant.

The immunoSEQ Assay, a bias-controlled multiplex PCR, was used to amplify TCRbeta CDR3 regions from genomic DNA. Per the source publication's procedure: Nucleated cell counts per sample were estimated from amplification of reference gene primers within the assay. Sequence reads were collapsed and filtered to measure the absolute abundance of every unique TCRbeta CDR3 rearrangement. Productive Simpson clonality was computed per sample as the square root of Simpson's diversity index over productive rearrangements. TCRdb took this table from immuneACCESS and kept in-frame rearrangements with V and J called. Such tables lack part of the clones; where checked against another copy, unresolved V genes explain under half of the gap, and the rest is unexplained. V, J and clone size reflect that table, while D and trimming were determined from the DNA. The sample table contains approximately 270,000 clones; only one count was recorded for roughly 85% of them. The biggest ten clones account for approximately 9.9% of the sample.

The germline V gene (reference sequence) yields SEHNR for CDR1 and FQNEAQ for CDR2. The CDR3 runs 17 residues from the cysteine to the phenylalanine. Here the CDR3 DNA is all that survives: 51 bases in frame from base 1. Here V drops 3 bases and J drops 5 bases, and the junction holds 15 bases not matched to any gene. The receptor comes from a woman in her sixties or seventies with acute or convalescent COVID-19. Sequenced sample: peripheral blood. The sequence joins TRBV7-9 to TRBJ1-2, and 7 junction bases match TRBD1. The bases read TGTGCCAGCAGCTTTAGACAGGGAGAAGCCCCCGAATATGGCTACACCTTC. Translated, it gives CASSFRQGEAPEYGYTF.